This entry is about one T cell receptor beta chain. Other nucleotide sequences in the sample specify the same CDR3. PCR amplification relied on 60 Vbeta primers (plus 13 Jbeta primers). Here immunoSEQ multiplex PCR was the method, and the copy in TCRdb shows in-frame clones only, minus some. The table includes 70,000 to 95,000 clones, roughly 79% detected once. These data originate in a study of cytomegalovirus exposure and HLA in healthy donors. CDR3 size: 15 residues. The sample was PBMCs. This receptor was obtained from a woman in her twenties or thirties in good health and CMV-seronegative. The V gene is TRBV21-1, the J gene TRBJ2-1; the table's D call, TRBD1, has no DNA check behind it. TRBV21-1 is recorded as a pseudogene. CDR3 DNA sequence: TGTGCCAGCAGCAAAGTTGGGGGCCTAATGGATGAGCAGTTCTTC. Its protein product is CASSKVGGLMDEQFF.